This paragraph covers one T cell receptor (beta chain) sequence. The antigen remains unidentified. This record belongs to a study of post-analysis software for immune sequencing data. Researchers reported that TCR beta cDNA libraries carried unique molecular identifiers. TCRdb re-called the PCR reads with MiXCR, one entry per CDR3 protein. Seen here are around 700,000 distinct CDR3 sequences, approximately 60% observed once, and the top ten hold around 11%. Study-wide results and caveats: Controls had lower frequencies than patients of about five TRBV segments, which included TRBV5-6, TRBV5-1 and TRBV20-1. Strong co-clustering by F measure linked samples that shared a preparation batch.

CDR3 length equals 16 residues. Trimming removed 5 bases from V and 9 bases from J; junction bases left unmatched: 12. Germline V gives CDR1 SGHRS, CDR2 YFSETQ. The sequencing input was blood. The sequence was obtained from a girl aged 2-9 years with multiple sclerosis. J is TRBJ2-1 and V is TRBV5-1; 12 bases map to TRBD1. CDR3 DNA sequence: TGCGCCAGCAGGGATCCGGGACAGGGGGCGCCCGGTGAGCAGTTCTTC. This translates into CASRDPGQGAPGEQFF.